What follows describes a single TCR beta chain. The data stem from a study of T cells in tumors after PD-1 blockade. Study information: Excluded were patients with checkpoint blockade, immunosuppressants, or radiotherapy or other anti-cancer therapy within 4 weeks. A subset received ongoing vismodegib 150 mg daily alongside anti-PD-1 therapy. On average, peripheral blood gave about 120,000 TCR templates and over 35,000 unique clonotypes.

TCRdb's table, derived via immunoSEQ multiplex PCR, lists solely in-frame clones and lacks some. The sample consists of about 63,000 clones, around 72% of them appearing once. CDR1 and CDR2 (germline): SGHTA, FQGNSA. The CDR3 is 16 amino acids. Trimming at V came to 3 bases and at J to 2 bases, leaving 6 bases not matched to a gene. Template: tumor biopsy or peripheral blood genomic DNA, about 550-6,500 ng per sample. This TCR was recovered from a human donor with basal cell carcinoma. The chain has TRBV7-2 and TRBJ2-5, with 10 bases that match TRBD2. The sample here was PBMCs, taken after anti-PD-1 treatment. Here the CDR3 reads CASSLGFSGGQETQYF. The CDR3 bases are TGTGCCAGCAGCTTGGGATTTAGCGGGGGGCAAGAGACCCAGTACTTC.